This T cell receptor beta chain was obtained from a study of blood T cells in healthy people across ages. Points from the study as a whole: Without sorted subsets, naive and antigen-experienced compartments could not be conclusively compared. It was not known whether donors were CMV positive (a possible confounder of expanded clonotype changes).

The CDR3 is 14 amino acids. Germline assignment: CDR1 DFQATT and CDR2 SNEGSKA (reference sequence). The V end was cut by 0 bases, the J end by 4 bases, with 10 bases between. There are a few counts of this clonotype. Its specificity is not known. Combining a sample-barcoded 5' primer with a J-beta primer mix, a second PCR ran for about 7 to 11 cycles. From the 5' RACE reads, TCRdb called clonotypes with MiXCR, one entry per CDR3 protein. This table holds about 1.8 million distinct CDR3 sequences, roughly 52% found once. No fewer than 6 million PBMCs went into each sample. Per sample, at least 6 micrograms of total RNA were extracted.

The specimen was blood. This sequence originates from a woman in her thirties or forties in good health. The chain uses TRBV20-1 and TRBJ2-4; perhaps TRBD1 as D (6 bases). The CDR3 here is CSARDPRGKNIQYF. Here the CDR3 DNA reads TGCAGTGCTAGAGACCCCAGGGGTAAAAACATTCAGTACTTC.